This T cell receptor beta chain was recorded in a study of Graves' ophthalmopathy and Graves' hyperthyroidism. This clonotype has at least ten counts. The sequenced template was RNA, covering the TCR beta CDR3 region. The library came from an HTBI-primed first-round RT-PCR and a second-round multiplex PCR. MiXCR was run by TCRdb on the multiplex PCR reads, yielding one entry per CDR3 protein. The sample includes around 400,000 distinct CDR3 sequences, about 18% of them seen just once. This TCR derives from a woman aged 18-29 years with Graves' ophthalmopathy. The sequencing input was peripheral blood.

CDR3 protein: CASSLAGSLTTGELFF. CDR3 in DNA: TGTGCCAGCAGTTTGGCAGGTAGTTTGACAACCGGGGAGCTGTTTTTT. The chain is built from TRBV27 and TRBJ2-2, with D hard to call. CDR3 size: 16 residues. With 3 bases removed from V and 5 bases from J, the gap between germline ends came to 16 bases. Germline V gene sequence: CDR1 MNHEY, CDR2 SMNVEV (reference sequence).